Included here is one T cell receptor (beta chain) sequence, with context. The data were taken from a study of cytomegalovirus exposure and HLA in healthy donors. The ends were cut back, 7 bases at V and 4 bases at J, with 16 bases in the middle. In germline, CDR1 is LNHNV, CDR2 YYDKDF (reference sequence). This CDR3 has 14 amino acids. PCR primers comprised 60 Vbeta and 13 Jbeta primers. Here immunoSEQ multiplex PCR was the method, and the copy in TCRdb shows in-frame clones only, minus some. This table has some 150,000 clones, roughly 83% appearing once. The receptor comes from a human donor in good health. The rearrangement links TRBV15 to TRBJ1-2, with D possibly being TRBD1 (5 bases). Sequenced material: PBMCs. The CDR3 DNA sequence: TGTGCCACCACCCGGGCGGCGCAGGGCTATGGCTACACCTTC. Translating gives CATTRAAQGYGYTF.